This TCR beta chain was obtained from a study of CD4+ T cells in melanoma. This clone was seen a single time. The antigen is undetermined. Germline trimming cut 2 bases from V and 4 bases from J; bases unmatched to any gene: 4. Per germline, CDR1 SGHTA and CDR2 FQGNSA. The CDR3 is made up of 15 amino acids. Libraries were prepared by immunoSEQ multiplex PCR; TCRdb keeps only in-frame clonotypes and omits some of them. Here the sample spans 15,000 to 20,000 clones, 83% being singletons. Notes on the study in general: CD8+ T cell, macrophage and B cell function reportedly correlated with neoantigen-specific CD4+ T cells. Diverse differentiation states were reported for melanoma neoantigen-specific CD4+ T cells.

The receptor comes from a human donor with melanoma. V usage is TRBV7-2 and J usage is TRBJ2-3, with 9 bases matching TRBD2. The sample taken for sequencing was cells from a culture (not recorded whether cultured in vitro). For the CDR3, the DNA is TGTGCCAGCAGCTTAAGCGGGGGGCCCGCAGATACGCAGTATTTT. This codes for CASSLSGGPADTQYF.